A selection of T cell receptor beta chains follows, all from one sample in a study of OX40 agonist ivuxolimab in advanced cancers. Profiling relied on immunoSEQ multiplex PCR, and the TCRdb table lists in-frame clones only, not all of them. The sample has approximately 13,000 clones, about 80% seen once. Sequenced material: CD4+ or CD8+ T cells sorted from blood, taken in a trial of the OX40 agonist ivuxolimab. The receptors shown here come from an adult with an advanced solid tumor such as melanoma, head and neck, liver or kidney cancer. Both conserved end residues are part of each CDR3. Each record gives: V gene, J gene, CDR3 protein.

TRBV7-8,TRBJ1-2,CASSLAVEGLGAGYTF
TRBV6-6,TRBJ2-7,CASSLYMSYEQYF
TRBV12-5,TRBJ2-6,CASGLVSGNAGANVLTF
TRBV11-1,TRBJ2-3,CASSFMDDTQYF
TRBV5-1,TRBJ2-7,CASSWRQGYEQYF
TRBV27,TRBJ2-6,CASKSGANVLTF
TRBV6-1,TRBJ2-3,CASSDLPIAGGGTDTQYF
TRBV9,TRBJ1-2,CASSPWESPNYGYTF
TRBV5-1,TRBJ2-3,CASSPTPSGTMDTQYF
TRBV7-6,TRBJ2-1,CASSRRYGGVADSYNEQFF
TRBV19,TRBJ2-1,CASSLTGDHNEQFF
TRBV6-4,TRBJ2-1,CASSDSAGTRDEQFF
TRBV7-9,TRBJ1-2,CASSPPGGETNYGYTF
TRBV6-1,TRBJ2-6,CASSEQGDGANVLTF
TRBV28,TRBJ1-5,CASGSYSNQPQHF
TRBV13,TRBJ1-1,CASSTRNTEAFF
TRBV13,TRBJ2-7,CASSLGTDRVYEQYF
TRBV2,TRBJ2-6,CATSGGRGGANVLTF
TRBV6-1,TRBJ1-2,CAISESGGNLGYGYTF
TRBV2,TRBJ2-7,CAIPRLAGGEQYF
TRBV6-1,TRBJ1-1,CASSEQPQAFF
TRBV7-9,TRBJ2-7,CASSLRVGPHEQYF
TRBV5-1,TRBJ2-2,CASSFRGLTGELFF
TRBV9,TRBJ1-3,CASSATGDGNTIYF
TRBV28,TRBJ1-1,CASSLRYSTEAFF
TRBV7-9,TRBJ2-7,CASSSEGPAYEQYF
TRBV15,TRBJ2-3,CATSRGRGGLGTDTQYF
TRBV27,TRBJ2-6,CASSDHSEVLSSGANVLTF
TRBV7-2,TRBJ1-1,CASSQVTNTEAFF
TRBV5-8,TRBJ1-3,CAKSPGFQSSGNTIYF
TRBV18,TRBJ2-1,CASSPGLAGGIPEQFF
TRBV4-2,TRBJ1-5,CASSQEVAAPNQPQHF
TRBV18,TRBJ2-5,CASSPPRGTQETQYF
TRBV4-1,TRBJ2-7,CASSPGPGEGVNEQYF
TRBV28,TRBJ1-6,CASSLALRGSPLHF
TRBV2,TRBJ2-5,CANPQGLDPRAQYF
TRBV27,TRBJ2-7,CASRARTSGGLYEQYF
TRBV15,TRBJ2-7,CATSRTGALYEQYF
TRBV21-1,TRBJ2-5,CASSKEGAGGCETQYF
TRBV27,TRBJ1-2,CASSPFTGNYGYTF